The TCR beta chain described here comes from a study of blood T cell repertoires in COVID-19. As for the study in general: Material from acute and convalescent COVID-19 was sourced from the United States, Italy and Spain. PBMCs, B-cell-depleted T cells, or T cells provided the cDNA or gDNA that made up the material.

This clone was recorded only once. Trimming left V 3 bases short and J 3 bases short, with 21 bases between. This CDR3 is built from 17 residues. CDR1 and CDR2 (germline): SGHNT, YYREEE (reference sequence). Repertoires were generated with immunoSEQ multiplex PCR, while TCRdb's copy carries only in-frame clones and drops some. The data contain more than 200,000 clones, about 82% of them singletons. This chain uses TRBV5-4 with TRBJ1-2, with TRBD1 as a possible D gene (6 bases). The specimen sequenced was peripheral blood. The TCR originated in a woman of 80 years or more with acute or convalescent COVID-19. Here the CDR3 reads CASSSVGYRVRDYGYTF. The CDR3 DNA reads TGTGCCAGCAGCTCGGTCGGATACAGGGTGCGGGACTATGGCTACACCTTC. The whole variable domain, remainder taken from reference TRBV5-4 and TRBJ1-2, is ETGVTQSPTHLIKTRGQQVTLRCSSQSGHNTVSWYQQALGQGPQFIFQYYREEENGRGNFPPRFSGLQFPNYSSELNVNALELDDSALYLCASSSVGYRVRDYGYTFGSGTRLTVV.